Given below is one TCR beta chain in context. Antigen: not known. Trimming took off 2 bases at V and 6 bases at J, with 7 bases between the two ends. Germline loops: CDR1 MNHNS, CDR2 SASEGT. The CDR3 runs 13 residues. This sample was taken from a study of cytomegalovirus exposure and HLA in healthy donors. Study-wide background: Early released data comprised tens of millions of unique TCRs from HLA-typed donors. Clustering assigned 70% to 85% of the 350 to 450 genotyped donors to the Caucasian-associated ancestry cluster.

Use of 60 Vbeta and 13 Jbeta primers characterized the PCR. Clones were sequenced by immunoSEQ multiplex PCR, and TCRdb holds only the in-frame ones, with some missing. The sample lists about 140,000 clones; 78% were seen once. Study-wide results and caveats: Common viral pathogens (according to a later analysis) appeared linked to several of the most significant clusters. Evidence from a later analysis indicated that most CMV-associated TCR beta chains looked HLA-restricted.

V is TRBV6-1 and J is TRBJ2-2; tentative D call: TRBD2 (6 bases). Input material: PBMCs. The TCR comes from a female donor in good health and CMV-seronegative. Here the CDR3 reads CASSEPGAGELFF. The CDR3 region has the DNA TGTGCCAGCAGTGAACCGGGGGCCGGGGAGCTGTTTTTT.